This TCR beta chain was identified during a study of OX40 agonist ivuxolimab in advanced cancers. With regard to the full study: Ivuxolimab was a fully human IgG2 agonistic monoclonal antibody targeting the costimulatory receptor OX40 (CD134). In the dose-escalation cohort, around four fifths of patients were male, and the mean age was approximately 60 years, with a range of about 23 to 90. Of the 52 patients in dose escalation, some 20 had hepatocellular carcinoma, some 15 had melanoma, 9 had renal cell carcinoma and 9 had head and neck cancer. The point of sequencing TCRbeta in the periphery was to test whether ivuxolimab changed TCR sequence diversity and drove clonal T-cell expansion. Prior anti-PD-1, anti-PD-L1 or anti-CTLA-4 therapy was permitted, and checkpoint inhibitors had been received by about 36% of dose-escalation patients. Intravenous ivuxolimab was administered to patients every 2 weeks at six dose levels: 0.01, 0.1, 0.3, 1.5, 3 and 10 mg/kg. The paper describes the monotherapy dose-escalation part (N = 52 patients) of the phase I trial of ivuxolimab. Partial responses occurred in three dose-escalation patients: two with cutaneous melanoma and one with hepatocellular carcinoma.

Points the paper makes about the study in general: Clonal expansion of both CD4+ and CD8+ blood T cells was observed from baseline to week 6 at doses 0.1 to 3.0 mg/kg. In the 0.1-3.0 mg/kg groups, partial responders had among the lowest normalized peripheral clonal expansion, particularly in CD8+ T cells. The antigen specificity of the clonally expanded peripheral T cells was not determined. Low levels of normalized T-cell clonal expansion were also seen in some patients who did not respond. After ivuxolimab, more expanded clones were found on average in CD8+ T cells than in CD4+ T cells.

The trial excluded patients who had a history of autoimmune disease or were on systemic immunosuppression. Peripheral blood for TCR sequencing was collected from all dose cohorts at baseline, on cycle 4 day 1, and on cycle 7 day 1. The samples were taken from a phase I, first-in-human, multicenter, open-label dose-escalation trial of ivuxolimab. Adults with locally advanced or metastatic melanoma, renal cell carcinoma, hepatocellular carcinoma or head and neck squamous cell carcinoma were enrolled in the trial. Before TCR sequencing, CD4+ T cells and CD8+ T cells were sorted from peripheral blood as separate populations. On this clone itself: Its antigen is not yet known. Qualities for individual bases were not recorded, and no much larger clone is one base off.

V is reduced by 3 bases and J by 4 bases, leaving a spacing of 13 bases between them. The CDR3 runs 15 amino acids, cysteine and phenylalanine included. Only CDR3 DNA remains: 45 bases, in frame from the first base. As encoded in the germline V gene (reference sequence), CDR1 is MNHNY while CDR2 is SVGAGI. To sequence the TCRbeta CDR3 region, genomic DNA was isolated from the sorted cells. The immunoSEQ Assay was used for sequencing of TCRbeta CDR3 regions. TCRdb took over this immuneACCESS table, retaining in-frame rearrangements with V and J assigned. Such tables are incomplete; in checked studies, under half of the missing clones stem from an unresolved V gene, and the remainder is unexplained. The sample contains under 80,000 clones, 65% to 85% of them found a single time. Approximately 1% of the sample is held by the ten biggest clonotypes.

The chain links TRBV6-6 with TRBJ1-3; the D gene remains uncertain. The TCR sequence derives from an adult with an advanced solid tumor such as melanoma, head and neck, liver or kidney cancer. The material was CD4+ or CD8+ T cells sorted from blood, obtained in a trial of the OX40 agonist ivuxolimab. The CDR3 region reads CASSYSGGEGNTIYF. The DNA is TGTGCCAGCAGTTATTCCGGTGGGGAAGGAAACACCATATATTTT.